This TCR beta chain stems from a study of T cell repertoires in cytomegalovirus infection (dated by TCRdb to the late 2010s). For the wider study: The HLA type of each donor mattered for the analysis, because public TCR beta signatures pointed to carriage of CMV infection along with the matching HLA type.

The germline V gene supplies CDR1 SQVTM and CDR2 ANQGSEA. The CDR3 runs 15 residues from the cysteine to the phenylalanine. The retained sequence is limited to the CDR3, 45 bases, with the frame set at the first base. The germline ends are 25 bases apart after V is trimmed by 6 bases and J by 9 bases. Reads for this sample came from an Illumina HiSeq 1500. Using fastp at Q25 and MiXCR, TCRdb reprocessed the public reads and kept productive beta chains. Rows are combined by CDR3 protein, so each entry shows the most common genes and DNA. This sample gives 310,000 or so distinct CDR3 sequences in total; about a sixth of them show up just once. More than 10% of the sample lies in the top ten. Overall study results and their limits: The ex vivo response was dominated by HLA-C-restricted CMV-specific TCR beta clonotypes, and the single most frequent clonotype in two of eight donors was supplied by these HLA-C-restricted clonotypes. In both this cohort and an independent cohort of several hundred donors, the cumulative frequency of public TCR beta family members distinguished carriers of CMV infection plus the relevant HLA type.

This clonotype was counted between two and nine times. There is no known antigen for this receptor. No base-level quality is on record; no much larger clone is a single base apart. The receptor's source is a human donor in good health (CMV status not recorded). Some clones in this sample may be carry-over from other donors' samples. Sample: PBMCs. The chain is assembled from TRBV29-1 and TRBJ2-3; the D gene could be TRBD1 or TRBD2, each one agreeing over 6 bases. The DNA sequence is given as TGCAGCGTGGTCTTAGTAGGGGGGCCAGGTAGCACGCAGTATTTT. It specifies CSVVLVGGPGSTQYF.